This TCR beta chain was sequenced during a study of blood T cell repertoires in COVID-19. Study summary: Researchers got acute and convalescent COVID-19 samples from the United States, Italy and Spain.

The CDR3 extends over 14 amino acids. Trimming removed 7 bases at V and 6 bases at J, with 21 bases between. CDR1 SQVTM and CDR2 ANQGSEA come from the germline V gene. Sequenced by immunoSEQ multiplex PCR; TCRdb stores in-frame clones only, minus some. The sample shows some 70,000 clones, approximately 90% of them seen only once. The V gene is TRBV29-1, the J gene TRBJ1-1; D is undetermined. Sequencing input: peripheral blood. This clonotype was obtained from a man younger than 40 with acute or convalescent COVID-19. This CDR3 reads CSAYRDGSPSEAFF. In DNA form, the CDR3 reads TGCAGCGCTTATCGCGACGGGAGCCCTTCTGAAGCTTTCTTT.